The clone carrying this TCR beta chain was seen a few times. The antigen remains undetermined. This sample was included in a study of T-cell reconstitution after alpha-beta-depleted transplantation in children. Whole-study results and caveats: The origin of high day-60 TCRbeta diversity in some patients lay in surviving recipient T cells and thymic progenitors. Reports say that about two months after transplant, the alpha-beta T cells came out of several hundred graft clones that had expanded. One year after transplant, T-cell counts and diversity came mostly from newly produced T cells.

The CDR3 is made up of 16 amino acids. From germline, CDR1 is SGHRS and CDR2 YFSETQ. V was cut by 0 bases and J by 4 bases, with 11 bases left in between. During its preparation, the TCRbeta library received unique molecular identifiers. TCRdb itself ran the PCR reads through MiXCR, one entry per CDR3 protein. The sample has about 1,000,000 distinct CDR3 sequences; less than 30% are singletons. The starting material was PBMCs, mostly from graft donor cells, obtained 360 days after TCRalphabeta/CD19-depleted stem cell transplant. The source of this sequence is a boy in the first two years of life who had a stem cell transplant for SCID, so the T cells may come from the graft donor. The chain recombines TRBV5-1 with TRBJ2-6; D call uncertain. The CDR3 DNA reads TGCGCCAGCAGCTTGGAAAAAGTCTCGGGGGCCAACGTCCTGACTTTC. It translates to CASSLEKVSGANVLTF.